This TCR beta chain was profiled in a study of shared clonotypes between healthy human individuals. General study points: The four-donor shared clonotypes exceeded non-shared clonotypes in generation probability, with non-shared ones scoring lower. Rarefaction revealed incomplete sorted-subset sequencing despite large depth.

Division of CD4+ cells produced a CD45RA+ naive subset and a CD45RA-negative memory subset. The table came from immunoSEQ multiplex PCR; TCRdb's copy has only in-frame clones and leaves some out. The data hold roughly 1.4 million clones, with about 98.5% observed a single time. In regard to this clone: Its cognate antigen is unknown.

The V and J ends lost 7 bases and 7 bases respectively, with 17 bases between them. Germline CDR1 reads SGHRS; CDR2 reads YFSETQ. CDR3 length equals 13 residues. Sequencing input: naive CD4+ T cells sorted from blood. The subset here: CD45RA+ positively selected. The sequence was obtained from a man aged 30 to 39 in good health. The chain uses TRBV5-1 and TRBJ1-2, with TRBD1 as a possible D gene (5 bases). In DNA, the CDR3 is TGCGCCAGCTCCATGGGGGGGAAAGGTGGCTACACCTTC. Protein sequence: CASSMGGKGGYTF.